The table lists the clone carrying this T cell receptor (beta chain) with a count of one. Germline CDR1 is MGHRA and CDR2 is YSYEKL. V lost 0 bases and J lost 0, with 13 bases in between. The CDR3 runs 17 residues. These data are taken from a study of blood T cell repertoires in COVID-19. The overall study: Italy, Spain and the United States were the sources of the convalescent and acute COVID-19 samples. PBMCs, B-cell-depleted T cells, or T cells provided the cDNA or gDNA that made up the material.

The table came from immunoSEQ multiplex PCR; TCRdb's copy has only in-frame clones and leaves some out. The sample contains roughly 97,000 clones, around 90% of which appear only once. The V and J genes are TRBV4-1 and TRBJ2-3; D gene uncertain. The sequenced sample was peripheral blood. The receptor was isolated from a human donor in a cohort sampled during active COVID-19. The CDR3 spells CASSQDLSTPSTDTQYF. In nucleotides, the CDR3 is TGCGCCAGCAGCCAAGATCTAAGTACCCCTAGCACAGATACGCAGTATTTT.